Following are 16 T cell receptor beta chains from one sample sequenced in a study of cytomegalovirus exposure and HLA in healthy donors. Primers for the PCR totalled 60 Vbeta and 13 Jbeta. Here immunoSEQ multiplex PCR was the method, and the copy in TCRdb shows in-frame clones only, minus some. The sample has roughly 190,000 clones; approximately 78% are singletons. The sequenced material came from PBMCs. The receptors were sampled from a woman in her 30s in good health and CMV-seropositive.

The J gene is TRBJ2-1, the V gene TRBV15; D perhaps matches TRBD2 (5 bases). Germline V gene sequence: CDR1 LNHNV, CDR2 YYDKDF (reference sequence). Trimming pared 3 bases from V and 7 bases from J, leaving 16 bases between. The CDR3 loop spans 15 amino acids. In nucleotides, the CDR3 is TGTGCCACCAGCAGGGCGCCAGCGGTGGGGAATGAGCAGTTCTTC. Protein sequence: CATSRAPAVGNEQFF.

This clone appeared a few times. The chain has TRBV5-1 and TRBJ1-2, with D unresolved. This CDR3 region has 14 residues. V was pared by 4 bases and J by 3 bases, with 13 bases between. Germline V gives CDR1 SGHRS, CDR2 YFSETQ. DNA of the CDR3: TGCGCCAGCAGCCCGGCGGGCAGAGACTATGGCTACACCTTC. This codes for CASSPAGRDYGYTF.

The J gene is TRBJ1-2, the V gene TRBV30; the D is unclear. This CDR3 comprises 11 residues. Trimming stripped 3 bases from V and 8 bases from J, with 10 bases between. Germline-derived CDR1 and CDR2 are GTSNPN and SVGIG (reference sequence). In nucleotides, the CDR3 is TGTGCCTGGAGGGAGCCCTGGGGCTACACCTTC. Its protein product is CAWREPWGYTF.

This clone appeared a single time. At one of its ends the junction is not consistent with the germline gene, which may arise from a read error. The chain couples TRBV29-1 to TRBJ2-7; 7 nucleotides line up with TRBD1. The CDR3 consists of 12 residues. Germline V lookup: CDR1 SQVTM, CDR2 ANQGSEA. CDR3 sequence: CSVLGQDGGQCF. The CDR3, as DNA: TGCAGCGTCCTAGGACAGGACGGTGGGCAGTGCTTC.

The chain uses TRBV28 and TRBJ2-3, with 7 positions matching TRBD1. J gave up 0 bases and V 3 bases, and 9 bases lay outside the gene matches. This CDR3 spans 17 amino acids. Germline V CDR1 and CDR2: MDHEN, SYDVKM. The DNA of the CDR3 is TGTGCCAGCAGTTTTCTAAGGACAGGAGCTAGCACAGATACGCAGTATTTT. Its translation is CASSFLRTGASTDTQYF. The whole variable domain, filled in from reference TRBV28 and TRBJ2-3, reads DVKVTQSSRYLVKRTGEKVFLECVQDMDHENMFWYRQDPGLGLRLIYFSYDVKMKEKGDIPEGYSVSREKKERFSLILESASTNQTSMYLCASSFLRTGASTDTQYFGPGTRLTVL.

This sequence joins TRBV7-3 and TRBJ2-6, with TRBD1 matching over 7 bases. CDR3 length equals 16 residues. V lost 4 bases and J lost 3; bases outside the gene matches: 6. Germline V gene sequence: CDR1 SGHTA, CDR2 FQGTGA. CDR3 sequence reads: CASSSTQGVGANVLTF. The CDR3 DNA reads as TGTGCCAGCAGCTCTACTCAGGGGGTTGGGGCCAACGTCCTGACTTTC.

The rearrangement uses TRBV7-9 and TRBJ2-7; tentative D call: TRBD2 (6 bases). CDR3 length: 14 residues. The germline V and J ends were trimmed by 1 base and 4 bases, with 11 bases remaining between them. CDR1 is SEHNR and CDR2 is FQNEAQ in the germline V gene (reference sequence). Written as DNA, the CDR3 is TGTGCCAGCAGCTTAGTCGACGGGACTTACGAGCAGTACTTC. Amino acid sequence: CASSLVDGTYEQYF.

V is TRBV6-1 and J is TRBJ2-7; weak D call: TRBD1 (7 bases). The CDR3 is made up of 15 amino acids. The V end lost 0 bases, the J end lost 6 bases, and 15 bases lay between the germline ends. Germline CDR1 is MNHNS and CDR2 is SASEGT. Here the CDR3 DNA reads TGTGCCAGCAGTGAAGCGCTCAGGGGGACTCTCGAGCAGTACTTC. Residues: CASSEALRGTLEQYF.

The chain employs TRBV4-2 and TRBJ2-5; TRBD2 is a possible D gene (5 bases). V gave up 0 bases and J gave up 4 bases, with 9 bases separating them. This CDR3 region has 14 residues. Looked up from germline, CDR1 is LGHNA and CDR2 is YNFKEQ. The DNA of the CDR3 is TGTGCCAGCAGCCAAGATGAGGGTTTAGAGACCCAGTACTTC. Translated: CASSQDEGLETQYF.

The chain has TRBV7-8 and TRBJ1-2; D not certain. V shed 5 bases and J shed 2 bases, with 12 bases lying between them. The germline gives CDR1 SGHVS, CDR2 FQNEAQ. The CDR3 runs 14 residues. CDR3 residues: CASSPGGSNYGYTF. As DNA, the CDR3 is TGTGCCAGCAGCCCTGGAGGGTCCAACTATGGCTACACCTTC.

Only a few counts were recorded for this clone. This chain uses TRBV10-3 with TRBJ1-4, with a possible D match to TRBD1 (5 bases). Trimming removed 3 bases from V and 7 bases from J, with 9 bases in between. Germline assignment: CDR1 ENHRY and CDR2 SYGVKD. This CDR3 spans 13 amino acids. Here the CDR3 reads CAISEGAVEKLFF. The DNA of the CDR3 is TGTGCCATCAGTGAAGGGGCGGTTGAAAAACTGTTTTTT.

In the case of this clone: Additional DNA sequences in this sample encode the identical CDR3. The V and J genes are TRBV11-2 and TRBJ2-5, with a possible D match to TRBD1 (5 bases). The germline CDR1 and CDR2 sequences are SGHAT and FQNNGV. V was pared by 2 bases and J by 2 bases, with 6 bases between. The CDR3 has 13 amino acids. Here the CDR3 DNA reads TGTGCCAGCAGCTTAAGGGGACAAGAGACCCAGTACTTC. It codes for CASSLRGQETQYF.

The chain employs TRBV9 and TRBJ2-3, with D unresolved. Germline values: CDR1 SGDLS, CDR2 YYNGEE. The CDR3 spans 14 residues. The V gene lost 0 bases and the J gene lost 0 bases, with 5 bases spanning the gap. The chain's CDR3 is CASSVADSTDTQYF. In DNA, the CDR3 is TGTGCCAGCAGCGTAGCAGATAGCACAGATACGCAGTATTTT.

The rearrangement uses TRBV19 and TRBJ1-5, with D unresolved. The CDR3 runs to 14 residues. V was pared by 3 bases and J by 2 bases, with 8 bases between. The V gene's germline CDR1 is LNHDA and CDR2 SQIVND (reference sequence). The CDR3: CASSIGAGNQPQHF. In nucleotides, the CDR3 is TGTGCCAGTAGTATTGGAGCAGGCAATCAGCCCCAGCATTTT.

The chain joins TRBV6-5 to TRBJ2-1; 9 nucleotides align to TRBD1. Germline V lookup: CDR1 MNHEY, CDR2 SVGAGI. The CDR3 totals 13 residues. Losses at the gene ends were 5 bases for V and 10 bases for J; bases not matched to a gene: 6. CDR3 protein: CASSQQGAGEQFF. The CDR3 DNA reads as TGTGCCAGCAGTCAACAGGGGGCGGGGGAGCAGTTCTTC.

The table lists this clone with a few counts. Here the CDR3 reads CASTRGGIGNYEQYF. DNA for the CDR3: TGTGCCAGCACCCGAGGTGGTATAGGTAACTACGAGCAGTACTTC. V and J are TRBV6-1 and TRBJ2-7; D ambiguous. This CDR3 has 15 residues. V lost 7 bases and J 3 bases, leaving 19 bases between the germline ends. Germline V CDR1 and CDR2: MNHNS, SASEGT.